These T cell receptor beta chains were read from a single sample in a study of T cell repertoires in cytomegalovirus infection. TCRdb analysed the reads with MiXCR anew, one entry per CDR3 protein. The table has hundreds of thousands of distinct CDR3 sequences, approximately 25% seen once. The sample taken for sequencing was CD8+ T cells from PBMCs. Receptor source: a human donor in good health (CMV status not recorded). Some clones in this sample may be carry-over from other donors' samples. The CDR3 runs from the conserved cysteine through the conserved F or W. D genes are given only for firm matches. Clone size is given for some rows only: seen once, a few or many times, or a class if the clone is expanded.

>few|TRBJ2-1|TRBV20-1|14|.
TGCAGTGCTACAGGACAGCCTACCTACAATGAGCAGTTCTTC
CSATGQPTYNEQFF
>few|TRBJ2-5|TRBV12-3/TRBV12-4|15|TRBD1
TGTGCCAGCAGTTGGGCCTGGACAGGGCGAGAGACCCAGTACTTC
CASSWAWTGRETQYF
>.|TRBJ2-3|TRBV10-3|13|.
TGTGCCACCAAACAGGGTAGCCCAGATACGCAGTATTTT
CATKQGSPDTQYF
>many|TRBJ2-1|TRBV7-2|14|.
TGTGCCAGCAGCCAAACCATTTCCTACAATGAGCAGTTCTTC
CASSQTISYNEQFF
>many|TRBJ2-2|TRBV28|15|TRBD1
TGTGCCAGCAGTTCCCGGGACAGTAACACCGGGGAGCTGTTTTTT
CASSSRDSNTGELFF
>many|TRBJ2-3|TRBV7-8|17|.
TGTGCCAGCAGCTTAGCGAAGGGGCGGGCCCCCACAGATACGCAGTATTTT
CASSLAKGRAPTDTQYF
>few|TRBJ2-5|TRBV11-2|17|TRBD1
TGTGCCAGCAGCTTAGCCCCTGTACAGGGGGACAGGGAGACCCAGTACTTC
CASSLAPVQGDRETQYF
>.|TRBJ2-5|TRBV10-3|11|.
TGTGCCATCGGACTGCAAGAGACCCAGTACTTC
CAIGLQETQYF
>few|TRBJ1-2|TRBV5-5|15|.
TGTGCCAGCAGTTCCGGAGAGTACAAGAACTATGGCTACACCTTC
CASSSGEYKNYGYTF
>few|TRBJ1-1|TRBV5-5|13|.
TGTGCCTCAGAGGGGGGGCTGGGTACTGAAGCTTTCTTT
CASEGGLGTEAFF
>.|TRBJ2-7|TRBV6-2/TRBV6-3|17|TRBD2
TGTGCCAGCAGTTACTCGAAGAGACGCGGGGGTTTCTACGAGCAGTACTTC
CASSYSKRRGGFYEQYF
>.|TRBJ2-1|TRBV6-5|16|TRBD2
TGTGCCAGCAGTTACTATCTTACGGGGGGGCTCAATGAGCAGTTCTTC
CASSYYLTGGLNEQFF
>few|TRBJ2-3|TRBV7-2|12|.
TGTGCCAGCAGCTGGTGGGCAGATACGCAGTATTTT
CASSWWADTQYF
>many|TRBJ2-1|TRBV7-2|15|TRBD2
TGTGCCAGCAGCGTTCTAGCGGGGGATTACAATGAGCAGTTCTTC
CASSVLAGDYNEQFF
>few|TRBJ2-1|TRBV28|15|.
TGTGCCAGCAGGAGACGGTGGACAGTAGACAATGAGCAGTTCTTC
CASRRRWTVDNEQFF
>.|TRBJ1-1|TRBV5-1|13|.
TGCGCCAGCAGCACCGCAGGGTACACTGAAGCTTTCTTT
CASSTAGYTEAFF
>.|TRBJ2-1|TRBV27|16|TRBD2
TGTGCCAGCAGTTCACGACTAGCGGGGGGACACAATGAGCAGTTCTTC
CASSSRLAGGHNEQFF
>.|TRBJ2-1|TRBV6-2/TRBV6-3|13|.
TGTGCCAGCAGTTTTATTTACGGGAATGAGCAGTTCTTC
CASSFIYGNEQFF
>once|TRBJ2-1|TRBV28|13|TRBD2
TGTGCCAGCAGTTGGGGGGGGTCGGATGAGCAGTTCTTC
CASSWGGSDEQFF
>.|TRBJ2-3|TRBV20-1|13|TRBD2
TGCAGTACCGGACTAGCAGCCACAGATACGCAGTATTTT
CSTGLAATDTQYF
>few|TRBJ1-1|TRBV20-1|15|.
TGCAGTGCTAGATGGGCAGTAGAGGTGAACACTGAAGCTTTCTTT
CSARWAVEVNTEAFF
>.|TRBJ2-1|TRBV11-3|17|.
TGTGCCAGCAGCTTAGAGAATTCGGATCCTTACTACAATGAGCAGTTCTTC
CASSLENSDPYYNEQFF
>few|TRBJ2-1|TRBV19|13|.
TGTGCCACCAAAAGTGACTCCTACAATGAGCAGTTCTTC
CATKSDSYNEQFF
>.|TRBJ1-4|TRBV29-1|12|.
TGCAGCGTTGCAGGGAACGAGGAAAAACTGTTTTTT
CSVAGNEEKLFF
>many|TRBJ2-1|TRBV7-6|13|.
TGTGCCAGCAGCTTAGTAGAAAGGGGTGAGCAGTTCTTC
CASSLVERGEQFF
>.|TRBJ2-1|TRBV3-1|11|.
TGTGCCAGCAGCAGGACATACGAGCAGTTCTTC
CASSRTYEQFF
>few|TRBJ2-2|TRBV14|13|.
TGTGCCAGCAGCCAGTACAGGGCCGGGGAGCTGTTTTTT
CASSQYRAGELFF
>.|TRBJ2-2|TRBV9|15|.
TGTGCCAGCAGCTCCCGAAGTATGAACACCGGGGAGCTGTTTTTT
CASSSRSMNTGELFF
>many|TRBJ2-5|TRBV7-8|14|.
TGTGCCAGCAGCTTAGTAGTCCCTTTGGAGACCCAGTACTTC
CASSLVVPLETQYF
>many|TRBJ2-1|TRBV7-2|14|.
TGTGCCAGCAGCTTAGAAGTCACATCCCGGGTGACGTTCTTC
CASSLEVTSRVTFF
>.|TRBJ2-2|TRBV12-3/TRBV12-4|14|.
TGTGCCAGCTTCGAATGGATGGGCACCGGGGAGCTGTTTTTT
CASFEWMGTGELFF
>few|TRBJ2-1|TRBV12-3/TRBV12-4|15|.
TGTGCCAGCAGTTACAACAGGGCCCCATACAATGAGCAGTTCTTC
CASSYNRAPYNEQFF
>.|TRBJ2-3|TRBV10-3|17|TRBD2
TGTGCCATCAGGAGTAGACTAGCGGGGCACGACACAGATACGCAGTATTTT
CAIRSRLAGHDTDTQYF
>few|TRBJ1-5|TRBV9|15|TRBD1
TGTGCCAGCAGCGTAGGGGACAGGCCCCGGGAGCCCCAGCATTTT
CASSVGDRPREPQHF
>few|TRBJ2-2|TRBV6-2/TRBV6-3|13|.
TGTGCCAGCAGTTACCCACAGGCCGGGGAGCTGTTTTTT
CASSYPQAGELFF
>.|TRBJ1-5|TRBV5-1|15|TRBD1
TGCGCCAGCAGCTTCGGACAGGGGCCCGATCAGCCCCAGCATTTT
CASSFGQGPDQPQHF
>few|TRBJ2-6|TRBV13|16|.
TGTGCCAGCAGCTTAGGCCGCGGCGATGGGCCCAACGTCCTGACTTTC
CASSLGRGDGPNVLTF
>many|TRBJ2-3|TRBV7-6|15|.
TGTGCCAGCAGCTTAGAGGGGGATGACACAGATACGCAGTATTTT
CASSLEGDDTDTQYF
>many|TRBJ1-3|TRBV7-2|16|TRBD1
TGTGCCAGCAGCTTAGTCCGAGGGACAGTTGGAAACACCATATATTTT
CASSLVRGTVGNTIYF
>.|TRBJ2-1|TRBV20-1|11|.
TGCAGTGCTCGGGGGTCCAATGAGCAGTTCTTC
CSARGSNEQFF
>few|TRBJ2-7|TRBV2|13|.
TGTGCCAGCAGTGAAGCCCCGCCGTACGAGCAGTACTTC
CASSEAPPYEQYF
>many|TRBJ2-1|TRBV6-6|14|TRBD2
TGTGCCAGCAGTCCGGGACTAGGTGAGAATGAGCAGTTCTTC
CASSPGLGENEQFF
>once|TRBJ2-6|TRBV11-2|17|TRBD1
TGTGCCAGCAGCCCAAGGACAGGGGGCTATGGGGCCAACGTCCTGACTTTC
CASSPRTGGYGANVLTF